The sequence of this TCR beta chain was determined in a study of PD-1 blockade in classical Hodgkin lymphoma. Points on this clone: The target antigen is unknown.

Every patient was affected by relapse after autologous stem cell transplantation, while exposure to brentuximab vedotin was not uniform. Sequenced by immunoSEQ multiplex PCR; TCRdb stores in-frame clones only, minus some. The sample contains tens of thousands of clones, 60% to 85% of which appear only once. Overall study findings and caveats: By cycle point C4D1, TCR diversity had risen significantly in CD4+ cells (but not CD8+ cells). Factors driving the repertoire differences, possibly disease activity or prior therapy, remain undefined. It was reported that newly diagnosed patients had less baseline TCR diversity than healthy donors.

The V end lost 5 bases, the J end lost 3 bases, and 2 bases lay between the germline ends. Germline V gene sequence: CDR1 SGHKS, CDR2 YYEKEE (reference sequence). The CDR3 runs to 10 residues. This sequence was found in a human donor with classical Hodgkin lymphoma. The sample was peripheral blood mononuclear cells (PBMCs), taken at baseline. This sequence joins TRBV5-5 and TRBJ2-5; D unresolved. The CDR3 region has the DNA TGTGCCAGCAGAGAAGAGACCCAGTACTTC. This gives the protein CASREETQYF.